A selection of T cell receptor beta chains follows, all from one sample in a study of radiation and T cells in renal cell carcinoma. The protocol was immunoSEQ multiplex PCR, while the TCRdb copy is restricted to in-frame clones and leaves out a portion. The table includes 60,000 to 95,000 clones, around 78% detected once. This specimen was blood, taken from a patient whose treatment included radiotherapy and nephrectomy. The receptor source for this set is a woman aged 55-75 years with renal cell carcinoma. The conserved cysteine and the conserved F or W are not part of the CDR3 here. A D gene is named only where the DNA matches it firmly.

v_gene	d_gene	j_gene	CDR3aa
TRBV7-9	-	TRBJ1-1	ASSLGRELKTEAF
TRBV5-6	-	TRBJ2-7	ASSLASRVHEQY
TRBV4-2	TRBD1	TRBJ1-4	ASSQGDRSRNEKLF
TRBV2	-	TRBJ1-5	ASKERWQPQH
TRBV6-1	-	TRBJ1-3	ASSEAGNRNTIY
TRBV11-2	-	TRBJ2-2	ASSFLPRGKAGELF
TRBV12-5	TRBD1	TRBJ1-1	ASQSQGGNTEAF
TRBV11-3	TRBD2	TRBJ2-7	ASSRLAGNSYEQY
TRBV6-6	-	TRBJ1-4	ASLQTVRDEKLF
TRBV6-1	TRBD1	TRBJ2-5	ASREGGTGVWETQY
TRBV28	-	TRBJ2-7	ASSFRHGLSSYEQY
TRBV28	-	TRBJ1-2	ASRGLEVNYGYT
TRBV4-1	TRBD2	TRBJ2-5	ASSQGASGGPETQY
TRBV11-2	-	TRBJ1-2	ASSFSTGGNYGYT
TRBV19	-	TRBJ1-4	ASSYFIATNEKLF
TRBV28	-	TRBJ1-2	ASSLVTAYGYT
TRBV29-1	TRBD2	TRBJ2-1	SAAGLAVSSSYNEQF
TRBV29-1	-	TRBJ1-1	STRGGADTEAF
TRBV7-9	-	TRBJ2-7	ASSLEEYYEQY
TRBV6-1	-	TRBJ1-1	ASSELGTVNTEAF
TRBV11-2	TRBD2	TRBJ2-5	ASSLGAGGRQTQY
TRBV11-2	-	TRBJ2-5	ASSTDYQETQY
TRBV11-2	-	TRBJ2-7	ASRPWTAVDEQY
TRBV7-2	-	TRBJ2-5	ASSSLRGFGETQY
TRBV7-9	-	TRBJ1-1	ASSSRRENTEAF
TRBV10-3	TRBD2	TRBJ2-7	ATAGGGAYEQY
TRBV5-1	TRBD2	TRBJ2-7	ASSSTLAPRSYEQY
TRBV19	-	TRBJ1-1	ASSIAAGSMNTEAF
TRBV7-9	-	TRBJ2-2	ASSLVGRSNTGELF
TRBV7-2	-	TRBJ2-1	ASSLVPSTGNEQF
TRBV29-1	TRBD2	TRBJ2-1	SVETGGSGDYNEQF
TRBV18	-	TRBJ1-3	ASSPGGLGSGNTIY
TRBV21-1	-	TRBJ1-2	ASSRNGSRPPGYT
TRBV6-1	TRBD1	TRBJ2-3	ASSLRQGALDTQY
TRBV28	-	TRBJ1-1	ASSPDRRNTEAF
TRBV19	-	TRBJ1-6	ASSISYGNSPLH
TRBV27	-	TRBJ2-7	ASSAYDAYEQY
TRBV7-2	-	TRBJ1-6	ASSEDGWNSPLH
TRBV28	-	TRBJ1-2	ASSLTRINYGYT
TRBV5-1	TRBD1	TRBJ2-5	ASSFDRGLGETQY
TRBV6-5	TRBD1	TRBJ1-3	ASTTGGSGNTIY
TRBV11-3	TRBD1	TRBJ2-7	ASSSGQGYHEQY
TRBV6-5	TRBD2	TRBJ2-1	ASSLSGSGYNEQF
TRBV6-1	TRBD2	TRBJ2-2	ASSGLAGELGGELF
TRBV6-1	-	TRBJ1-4	ASSDFPTSEKLF
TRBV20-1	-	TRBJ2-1	SARLSREQF
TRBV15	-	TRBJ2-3	ATSRPTIRQASTDTQY
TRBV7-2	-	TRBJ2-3	ASSLRPKRDTQY
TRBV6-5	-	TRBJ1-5	ASGDVGNQPQH
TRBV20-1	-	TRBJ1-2	SVNRESYT
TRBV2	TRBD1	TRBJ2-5	ASSEGQLRGQY
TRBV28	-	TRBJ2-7	ASSSLGRDEQY
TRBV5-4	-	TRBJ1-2	ASSLISQHGYT
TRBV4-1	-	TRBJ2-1	ASSQPTGRAGGEQF
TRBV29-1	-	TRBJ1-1	SVGWTGTEAF
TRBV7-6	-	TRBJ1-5	ASSSRGGGNQPQH
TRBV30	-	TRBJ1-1	AWSAGPGRGTF
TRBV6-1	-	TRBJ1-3	ASSEYTDSGNTIY
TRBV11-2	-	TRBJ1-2	ASSLAPRVRHGYT
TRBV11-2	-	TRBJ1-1	ASSPLGGANTEAF